The sequence of this T cell receptor beta chain was determined in a study of PD-1 blockade in classical Hodgkin lymphoma. Time point of the sample: cycle 4 day 1 (C4D1), after 6 weeks of nivolumab. Brentuximab vedotin exposure varied, and every patient relapsed after autologous stem cell transplantation. This CDR3 spans 15 amino acids. Germline V gene lookup returns CDR1 MNHNY and CDR2 SVGAGI (reference sequence). V was clipped by 6 bases and J by 5 bases; unmatched bases: 9. This table comes from immunoSEQ multiplex PCR, and its TCRdb copy is limited to in-frame clones, with some not included. The data hold roughly 100,000 clones, with approximately 78% observed a single time.

Sequenced material: peripheral blood mononuclear cells (PBMCs), taken before the fourth cycle of nivolumab. The clonotype was recovered from a human donor with classical Hodgkin lymphoma. The chain combines TRBV6-6 with TRBJ2-5; the match to TRBD2 covers 10 bases. In DNA, the CDR3 is TGTGCCAGCAGCAGAGCGGGAGGGCCTTGGGAGACCCAGTACTTC. This encodes CASSRAGGPWETQYF.